The 8 T cell receptor beta chains in this list originate from one sample, sequenced in a study of early T cells in non-severe SARS-CoV-2 infection. TCRdb redid the calling of the 5' RACE reads with MiXCR, one entry per CDR3 protein. The sample includes roughly 41,000 distinct CDR3 sequences, 4.7% of them seen just once. Sequenced: whole blood. These receptors were taken from an adult who was a healthcare worker with PCR-confirmed SARS-CoV-2 infection or an uninfected control (not recorded which).

This clonotype was counted at least ten times. The chain is built from TRBV6-1 and TRBJ2-1; D perhaps matches TRBD2 (6 bases). In germline, CDR1 is MNHNS, CDR2 SASEGT. Deletions cut 7 bases from V and 0 bases from J, with 13 bases between. The CDR3 runs 15 residues. The CDR3 sequence: CASILGTGSYNEQFF. Written as DNA, the CDR3 is TGTGCCAGCATCCTGGGGACTGGCTCCTACAATGAGCAGTTCTTC.

Ten or more counts support this clonotype. The chain couples TRBV2 to TRBJ2-5, with D perhaps matching TRBD2 (6 bases). This CDR3 is built from 14 residues. Germline CDR1 SNHLY, CDR2 FYNNEI. Trimming took 6 bases from V and 3 from J, leaving 14 bases between them. The CDR3 DNA reads as TGTGCCAGCAGCTCGACTAGTGGGGAAGAGACCCAGTACTTC. Encoded protein: CASSSTSGEETQYF. Together with reference TRBV2 and TRBJ2-5, the CDR3 gives the full variable domain: EPEVTQTPSHQVTQMGQEVILRCVPISNHLYFYWYRQILGQKVEFLVSFYNNEISEKSEIFDDQFSVERPDGSNFTLKIRSTKLEDSAMYFCASSSTSGEETQYFGPGTRLLVL.

This clonotype was counted at least ten times. J is TRBJ1-1 and V is TRBV5-1; D remains unclear. V was cut by 0 bases and J by 7 bases, with 7 bases left in between. The CDR3 length is 12 residues. Germline CDR1 reads SGHRS; CDR2 reads YFSETQ. CDR3 sequence reads: CASSLEVGEAFF. CDR3 nucleotides: TGCGCCAGCAGCTTGGAGGTAGGTGAAGCTTTCTTT.

The sample holds a few counts of this clonotype. The V and J genes are TRBV15 and TRBJ1-4; 7 bases line up with TRBD1. The CDR3 loop spans 18 amino acids. Trimming took 2 bases from V and 4 from J; bases not matched to a gene: 13. CDR1 and CDR2 (germline): LNHNV, YYDKDF (reference sequence). In nucleotides, the CDR3 is TGTGCCACCAGCAGATACCACCCCGGGGGACAGCTTAATGAAAAACTGTTTTTT. It is translated as CATSRYHPGGQLNEKLFF.

Ten or more counts support this clonotype. The rearrangement links TRBV20-1 to TRBJ2-2, with a tentative D call TRBD2 (6 bases). Looked up from germline, CDR1 is DFQATT and CDR2 is SNEGSKA (reference sequence). The CDR3 consists of 13 residues. Trimming stripped 6 bases from V and 6 bases from J, with 14 bases between. DNA for the CDR3: TGCAGTGCACGTAAACCGGGAGCCGGGGAGCTGTTTTTT. Its protein product is CSARKPGAGELFF.

This clonotype has at least ten counts. This chain links TRBV7-2 with TRBJ2-3; no clear D. Trimming stripped 5 bases from V and 0 bases from J, with 6 bases between. The CDR3 has 13 amino acids. CDR1 SGHTA and CDR2 FQGNSA come from the germline V gene. CDR3 DNA: TGTGCCAGCAGCCCGACTAGCACAGATACGCAGTATTTT. This codes for CASSPTSTDTQYF.

This clonotype was seen repeatedly, ten times or more. J is TRBJ2-2 and V is TRBV20-1; TRBD1 matches 7 bases. The V and J ends lost 6 bases and 5 bases, in that order; junction bases with no gene match: 9. The CDR3 length is 14 residues. Germline lookup yields CDR1 DFQATT and CDR2 SNEGSKA (reference sequence). This CDR3 is CSAPDRLGTGELFF. CDR3 sequence (DNA): TGCAGTGCCCCGGACAGGTTGGGGACCGGGGAGCTGTTTTTT.

This clonotype was detected a few times. The chain employs TRBV2 and TRBJ2-2, with 7 bases aligning to TRBD1. Germline V CDR1 and CDR2: SNHLY, FYNNEI. J was trimmed by 4 bases and V by 4 bases; bases with no gene match: 3. The length of the CDR3 is 14 residues. The CDR3 loop is CASSGDSGTGELFF. The CDR3 DNA is TGTGCCAGCAGTGGGGACAGTGGCACCGGGGAGCTGTTTTTT.